A selection of T cell receptor beta chains follows, all from one sample in a study of identical twins. MiXCR, run by TCRdb on the 5' RACE reads, gives a single entry per CDR3 protein. The table has 1.5 million to 2 million distinct CDR3 sequences, around 33% seen once. The sequencing input was cord blood. These receptors were obtained from a newborn girl in good health. Each CDR3 is given without its conserved first and last residue. The size field is filled for only some rows; it gives once, few, many or a size class.

TRBV20-1	TRBJ2-3	-	SADRTSLDTQY
TRBV3-1	TRBJ1-5	-	ASSQRAGTGIQPQH
TRBV4-2	TRBJ2-3	-	ASIQSALFTDTQY
TRBV27	TRBJ1-4	few	ASRRSRLGWNEKLF
TRBV20-1	TRBJ1-5	-	SAAPLRGMGNQPQH
TRBV6-6	TRBJ2-7	many	ASSYGAGTYEQY
TRBV29-1	TRBJ2-2	once	SVEGWRNTGELF
TRBV7-9	TRBJ2-1	few	ASRLGSRYYNEQF
TRBV6-6	TRBJ2-7	-	ASSTRTSGGWYEQY
TRBV27	TRBJ2-1	many	ASSPDTYNEQF
TRBV20-1	TRBJ1-2	few	SAWDIGYT
TRBV5-1	TRBJ1-5	few	ASIQQGNANQPQH
TRBV20-1	TRBJ2-7	few	SARVLGPDRYFYEQY
TRBV27	-	-	ASSFSTRGSYNEQY
TRBV28	TRBJ2-3	many	ASTSGRSSTDTQY
TRBV12-3/TRBV12-4	TRBJ2-1	few	ASSLRTGLF
TRBV27	TRBJ2-5	few	ASSLSTVRGGETQY
TRBV27	TRBJ2-7	-	ASSGSPSGSSYEQY
TRBV7-8	TRBJ2-7	few	ASSEAHRASYEQY
TRBV2	TRBJ2-1	few	ASSEARLAAYNEQF
TRBV6-1	-	-	ASSEVLGTYEQY
TRBV12-3/TRBV12-4	TRBJ1-5	many	ASSERIQPQH
TRBV7-2	TRBJ1-5	-	ASSLQPGYSNQPQH
TRBV4-1	TRBJ1-4	-	ASSQDPQGDEKLF
TRBV2	TRBJ2-1	-	ASSIGRTVIGEQF
TRBV5-1	TRBJ2-1	many	ASSLAGAGEQF
TRBV5-1	TRBJ2-5	few	ASSLMSNQETQY
TRBV29-1	TRBJ1-2	many	SGSDSYGYT
TRBV24-1	TRBJ2-7	once	ATSGAPNEQY
TRBV29-1	TRBJ1-1	-	SARAAGPEAF
TRBV20-1	TRBJ2-3	-	SALKGAPSTDTQY
TRBV5-1	-	few	ASSWLDYNEQY
TRBV9	TRBJ2-3	few	ASSGSGYTDTQY
TRBV15	TRBJ1-2	few	ATSRDFSYYGYT
TRBV24-1	TRBJ2-7	few	AATALAGDYEQY
TRBV20-1	TRBJ2-3	many	SASGLAGVTDTQY
TRBV20-1	TRBJ2-5	-	SAQSVGGTYQETQY
TRBV18	TRBJ2-7	-	ASSSDRDAEQY
TRBV20-1	TRBJ2-3	few	SAREAGFTDTQY
TRBV12-3/TRBV12-4	TRBJ2-4	many	ASSLLGGVIQY
TRBV7-2	TRBJ1-1	-	ASSLAMHTEAF
TRBV4-2	TRBJ2-5	few	ASSVRPRQETQY
TRBV5-6	TRBJ1-5	few	ASSLGQSPQPQH
TRBV4-2	TRBJ2-3	-	ASSPLTSGGTTDTQY
TRBV12-3/TRBV12-4	TRBJ2-1	-	ASNVRTSGVHNEQF
TRBV4-2	TRBJ2-3	-	ASSQMDRSMGGRFGDTQY
TRBV7-2	TRBJ2-5	few	ASSLAILVSETQY
TRBV5-1	TRBJ2-3	-	ASSLGFRGRTDTQY
TRBV20-1	TRBJ2-4	few	SANMRRDKNIQY
TRBV20-1	TRBJ2-7	once	SWTGQGQSFRYYEQY
TRBV7-2	TRBJ1-4	-	ASSLRRTEKLF
TRBV12-3/TRBV12-4	TRBJ1-2	-	ASTRANYGYT
TRBV7-2	TRBJ2-7	-	ASSLAPSLGAPYYEQY
TRBV5-1	TRBJ2-1	-	ASSETSRPYNEQF
TRBV20-1	TRBJ2-3	-	SASNSGASTDTQY
TRBV29-1	TRBJ2-2	-	SVGRLNTGELF
TRBV12-3/TRBV12-4	TRBJ2-3	-	ASRGQGAWDTQY
TRBV28	TRBJ2-7	few	ASSAYGLSYEQY
TRBV5-1	TRBJ2-2	-	ASSLDQGAGELF